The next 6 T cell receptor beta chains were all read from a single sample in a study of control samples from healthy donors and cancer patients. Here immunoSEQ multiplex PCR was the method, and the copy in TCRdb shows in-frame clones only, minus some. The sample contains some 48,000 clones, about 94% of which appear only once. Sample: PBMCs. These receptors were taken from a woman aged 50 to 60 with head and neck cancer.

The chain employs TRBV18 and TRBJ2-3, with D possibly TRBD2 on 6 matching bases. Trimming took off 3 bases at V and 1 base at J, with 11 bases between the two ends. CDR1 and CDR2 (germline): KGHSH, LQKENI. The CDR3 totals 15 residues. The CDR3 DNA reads TGTGCCAGCTCACCGCCGGGACTGCGCACAGATACGCAGTATTTT. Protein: CASSPPGLRTDTQYF.

The CDR3 is CASSFLTSPYSQETQYF. The CDR3 region has the DNA TGTGCCAGCAGCTTCCTGACTAGCCCCTACTCTCAAGAGACCCAGTACTTC. The chain uses TRBV5-6 and TRBJ2-5, with 7 positions matching TRBD2. Germline lookup yields CDR1 SGHDT and CDR2 YYEEEE. The CDR3 sequence is 17 residues long. V trimming: 2 bases; J trimming: 2 bases; junction bases outside the gene matches: 12. The full variable domain, completed using reference TRBV5-6 and TRBJ2-5, is DAGVTQSPTHLIKTRGQQVTLRCSPKSGHDTVSWYQQALGQGPQFIFQYYEEEERQRGNFPDRFSGHQFPNYSSELNVNALLLGDSALYLCASSFLTSPYSQETQYFGPGTRLLVL.

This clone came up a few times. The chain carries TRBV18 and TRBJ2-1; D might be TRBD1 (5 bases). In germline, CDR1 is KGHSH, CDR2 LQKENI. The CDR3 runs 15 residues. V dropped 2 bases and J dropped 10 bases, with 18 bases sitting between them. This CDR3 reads CASSPMDTYEGEQFF. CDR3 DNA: TGTGCCAGCTCACCAATGGACACCTACGAAGGGGAGCAGTTCTTC.

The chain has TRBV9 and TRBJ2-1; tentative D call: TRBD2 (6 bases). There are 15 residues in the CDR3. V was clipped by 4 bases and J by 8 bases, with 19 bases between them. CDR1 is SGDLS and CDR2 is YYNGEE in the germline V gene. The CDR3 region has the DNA TGTGCCAGCAGCCCCGGGGGAGGTCGAGGTCATGAGCAGTTCTTC. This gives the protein CASSPGGGRGHEQFF.

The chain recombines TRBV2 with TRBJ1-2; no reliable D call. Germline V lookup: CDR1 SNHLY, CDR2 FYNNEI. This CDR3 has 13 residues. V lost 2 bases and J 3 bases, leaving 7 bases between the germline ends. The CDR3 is CASSEQTDYGYTF. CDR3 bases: TGTGCCAGCAGTGAACAGACCGACTATGGCTACACCTTC.

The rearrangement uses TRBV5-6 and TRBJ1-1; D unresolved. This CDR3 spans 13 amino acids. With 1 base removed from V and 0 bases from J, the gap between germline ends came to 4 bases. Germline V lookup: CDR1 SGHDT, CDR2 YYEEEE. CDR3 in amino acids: CASSLTVNTEAFF. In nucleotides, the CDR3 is TGTGCCAGCAGCTTGACGGTGAACACTGAAGCTTTCTTT.